A selection of T cell receptor beta chains follows, all from one sample in a study of T-cell memory formation after mild COVID-19. TCRdb reanalysed the 5' RACE reads using MiXCR and keeps one entry per CDR3 protein. The data contain 540,000 or so distinct CDR3 sequences, around 21% of them singletons. Input material: PBMCs or a T cell subset sorted from them (not recorded which). The receptor set was obtained from an adult woman who had mild COVID-19 (a few samples of this study predate the infection). Cell type and time point are not known. Each CDR3 is given with its conserved first and last residue. D genes are given only for firm matches. The size entry is marked missing in some rows and otherwise reads once, few, many or a size class.

V gene	D gene	J gene	clone size	CDR3 protein	CDR3 DNA
TRBV7-9	TRBD2	TRBJ2-2	NA	CASSGRAGRNTGELFF	TGTGCCAGCAGCGGTCGAGCGGGGAGGAACACCGGGGAGCTGTTTTTT
TRBV24-1	NA	TRBJ2-1	few	CATSDLPGRPSYNEQFF	TGTGCCACCAGTGATTTGCCGGGGAGACCTTCCTACAATGAGCAGTTCTTC
TRBV7-9	NA	TRBJ2-3	few	CASSYLPGGPTDTQYF	TGTGCCAGCAGCTACCTCCCCGGGGGGCCGACAGATACGCAGTATTTT
TRBV12-3/TRBV12-4	NA	TRBJ1-1	few	CASSPDGTVNTEAFF	TGTGCCAGCAGTCCCGACGGTACAGTGAACACTGAAGCTTTCTTT
TRBV9	NA	TRBJ2-3	NA	CASSREIAVITDTQYF	TGTGCCAGCAGTCGGGAGATAGCGGTGATCACAGATACGCAGTATTTT
TRBV10-3	NA	TRBJ1-1	NA	CAISDSRRDTGNTEAFF	TGTGCCATCAGTGACTCTCGCCGGGACACGGGCAACACTGAAGCTTTCTTT
TRBV7-2	NA	TRBJ2-3	few	CASSLGISPQDTQYF	TGTGCCAGCAGCTTAGGCATATCCCCTCAGGATACGCAGTATTTT
TRBV29-1	NA	TRBJ2-7	NA	CSVEDRGYEQYF	TGCAGCGTTGAAGATCGGGGTTACGAGCAGTACTTC
TRBV20-1	TRBD2	TRBJ2-7	NA	CSAMGVAGTSYEQYF	TGCAGTGCTATGGGCGTAGCGGGAACCTCCTACGAGCAGTACTTC
TRBV5-6	NA	TRBJ2-7	NA	CASSLSIRGPYEQYF	TGTGCCAGCAGCTTGAGCATCAGAGGTCCCTACGAGCAGTACTTC
TRBV6-5	TRBD2	TRBJ2-3	NA	CASNPTSGRGTDTQYF	TGTGCCAGCAATCCGACTAGCGGGAGAGGAACAGATACGCAGTATTTT
TRBV12-3/TRBV12-4	NA	TRBJ2-1	many	CASSSGTPETNEQFF	TGTGCCAGCAGTTCAGGGACTCCAGAAACCAATGAGCAGTTCTTC
TRBV5-1	NA	TRBJ2-3	many	CASTYWTGRTDTQYF	TGCGCCAGCACCTACTGGACTGGGCGCACAGATACGCAGTATTTT
TRBV6-5	TRBD2	TRBJ2-7	few	CASKIGASGGYEQYF	TGTGCCAGCAAGATCGGGGCTAGCGGGGGGTACGAGCAGTACTTC
TRBV24-1	NA	TRBJ1-1	NA	CATKHREDTEAFF	TGTGCCACCAAACACAGGGAGGACACTGAAGCTTTCTTT
TRBV3-1	TRBD2	TRBJ2-1	NA	CATGSGRWNEQFF	TGTGCCACTGGGAGCGGGAGGTGGAATGAGCAGTTCTTC
TRBV5-1	NA	TRBJ2-6	NA	CASRGYASGANVLTF	TGCGCCAGCAGGGGGTATGCTTCTGGGGCCAACGTCCTGACTTTC
TRBV5-1	NA	TRBJ1-3	few	CASSGGSTSGNTIYF	TGCGCCAGCAGCGGAGGGTCCACTTCTGGAAACACCATATATTTT
TRBV5-6	TRBD1	TRBJ2-7	NA	CASSFGTDEQYF	TGTGCCAGCAGCTTCGGGACAGACGAGCAGTACTTC
TRBV12-3/TRBV12-4	TRBD2	TRBJ2-5	NA	CASSPGTSGTETQYF	TGTGCCAGCAGTCCCGGGACTAGCGGGACGGAGACCCAGTACTTC
TRBV5-1	NA	TRBJ2-7	few	CASSWGDREVYEQYF	TGCGCCAGCAGCTGGGGTGACAGGGAGGTCTACGAGCAGTACTTC
TRBV24-1	TRBD1	TRBJ1-2	few	CATSLGTGGVDGYTF	TGTGCCACCAGCCTTGGGACAGGGGGAGTGGATGGCTACACCTTC
TRBV4-1	NA	TRBJ1-2	NA	CASSRIPGPGSDYGYTF	TGCGCCAGCAGCCGTATCCCGGGCCCCGGATCGGACTATGGCTACACCTTC
TRBV12-3/TRBV12-4	NA	TRBJ1-1	NA	CASSFWGAEAFF	TGTGCCAGCAGTTTTTGGGGCGCTGAAGCTTTCTTT
TRBV12-3/TRBV12-4	NA	TRBJ1-5	NA	CASSPRGLGNQPQHF	TGTGCCAGCAGTCCAAGGGGGTTAGGCAATCAGCCCCAGCATTTT
TRBV7-2	NA	TRBJ2-3	NA	CASSLYIHYTDTQYF	TGTGCCAGCAGCTTATATATCCATTACACAGATACGCAGTATTTT
TRBV14	NA	TRBJ2-5	few	CASSQDLIQTQYF	TGTGCCAGCAGCCAAGACCTCATACAGACCCAGTACTTC
TRBV4-1	TRBD1	TRBJ2-7	few	CASSHDRGSYEQYF	TGCGCCAGCAGCCACGACAGGGGCAGTTACGAGCAGTACTTC
TRBV5-4	TRBD2	TRBJ2-5	NA	CASSSERGEETQYF	TGTGCCAGCAGCTCTGAGCGGGGGGAAGAGACCCAGTACTTC
TRBV9	TRBD2	TRBJ2-1	NA	CASSVALAIVNEQFF	TGTGCCAGCAGCGTGGCACTAGCGATAGTCAATGAGCAGTTCTTC
TRBV20-1	NA	TRBJ2-1	few	CSARDPGPSSYNEQFF	TGCAGTGCTAGAGACCCTGGACCTAGCTCCTACAATGAGCAGTTCTTC
TRBV9	TRBD1	TRBJ1-1	few	CASSVVGTGGEAFF	TGTGCCAGCAGCGTAGTTGGGACAGGGGGCGAAGCTTTCTTT
TRBV24-1	NA	TRBJ2-7	NA	CATSEWTGSSYEQYF	TGTGCCACCAGTGAGTGGACGGGGAGCTCCTACGAGCAGTACTTC
TRBV5-1	TRBD1	TRBJ1-1	NA	CASSLVTGGLHTEAFF	TGCGCCAGCAGCCTAGTGACAGGGGGCTTGCATACTGAAGCTTTCTTT
TRBV24-1	NA	TRBJ2-3	NA	CATSGPQGHTQYF	TGTGCCACCAGTGGGCCACAGGGACATACGCAGTATTTT
TRBV6-1	TRBD2	TRBJ2-2	NA	CASSSGRARTGELFF	TGTGCCAGCTCTAGCGGGAGGGCCCGAACCGGGGAGCTGTTTTTT
TRBV12-3/TRBV12-4	TRBD1	TRBJ2-2	few	CASKKDRGTGELFF	TGTGCCAGCAAAAAAGACAGGGGGACCGGGGAGCTGTTTTTT
TRBV7-9	TRBD1	TRBJ2-7	NA	CASSHTDRETSYEQYF	TGTGCCAGCAGCCATACCGACAGGGAAACATCCTACGAGCAGTACTTC
TRBV5-1	TRBD1	TRBJ2-2	NA	CASSKGTASTGELFF	TGCGCCAGCAGCAAGGGGACAGCAAGTACCGGGGAGCTGTTTTTT
TRBV7-8	TRBD1	TRBJ2-5	many	CASSLALTGYGETQYF	TGTGCCAGCAGCTTAGCTCTGACAGGGTACGGGGAGACCCAGTACTTC
TRBV7-2	NA	TRBJ2-5	NA	CASSLLAGSRQETQYF	TGTGCCAGCAGCTTACTTGCCGGGAGTAGGCAAGAGACCCAGTACTTC
TRBV11-2	TRBD1	TRBJ1-1	NA	CASTRGTAALVGTEAFF	TGTGCCAGCACCAGGGGGACGGCAGCCCTGGTGGGGACTGAAGCTTTCTTT
TRBV4-1	NA	TRBJ1-2	NA	CACSQEEQARSYGYTF	TGCGCCTGCAGCCAAGAGGAGCAAGCTCGCTCCTATGGCTACACCTTC
TRBV12-3/TRBV12-4	TRBD2	TRBJ2-3	many	CASSLGLDRDTQYF	TGTGCCAGCAGTTTGGGACTAGATAGGGATACGCAGTATTTT
TRBV6-4	NA	TRBJ1-1	NA	CASSDSEGTEAFF	TGTGCCAGCAGTGACTCGGAGGGGACTGAAGCTTTCTTT
TRBV12-3/TRBV12-4	TRBD1	TRBJ1-2	NA	CASSLRLGGQHGYTF	TGTGCCAGCAGCCTCAGACTAGGGGGCCAGCATGGCTACACCTTC
TRBV7-9	TRBD2	TRBJ2-7	few	CASSPGLASGYEQYF	TGTGCCAGCAGCCCGGGACTAGCGTCGGGCTACGAGCAGTACTTC
TRBV12-3/TRBV12-4	TRBD2	TRBJ2-7	few	CASSFGLADLSEQYF	TGTGCCAGCAGTTTCGGACTAGCGGACCTCTCCGAGCAGTACTTC
TRBV6-6	TRBD2	TRBJ2-7	few	CASSATSSGGLYEQYF	TGTGCCAGCAGTGCAACCTCTAGCGGGGGGCTATACGAGCAGTACTTC
TRBV6-4	TRBD1	TRBJ2-7	NA	CASSDSRTGGISFSYYEQYF	TGTGCCAGCAGTGACTCTCGGACAGGGGGCATATCTTTTTCCTACTACGAGCAGTACTTC
TRBV6-6	NA	TRBJ2-1	few	CASSSSGQRLYNEQFF	TGTGCCAGCAGCTCCTCAGGACAGCGCCTCTACAATGAGCAGTTCTTC
TRBV18	NA	TRBJ1-5	NA	CASSMDGAGRPQHF	TGTGCCAGCTCAATGGACGGTGCGGGGAGGCCCCAGCATTTT
TRBV12-3/TRBV12-4	TRBD1	TRBJ1-1	few	CASSSTKTGNYLRGTEAFF	TGTGCCAGCAGTTCGACCAAGACAGGGAACTACCTTAGGGGGACTGAAGCTTTCTTT
TRBV19	NA	TRBJ2-2	NA	CASSRWRVGTGELFF	TGTGCCAGTAGTAGGTGGCGGGTCGGCACCGGGGAGCTGTTTTTT